A selection of T cell receptor beta chains follows, all from one sample in a study of human thymus T cells. Clones were read by immunoSEQ multiplex PCR, and TCRdb kept only the in-frame ones, dropping some. The profile shows under 70,000 clones, around 94% of them singletons. Input material: blood. The source of these receptors is a boy under two years old with a congenital heart defect but otherwise immunologically healthy. Both conserved end residues are part of each CDR3. D genes are given only for firm matches. Rows give clone size only sometimes, using once, few, many, or a class for an expanded clone.

cdr3_nt: TGTGCCAGCAGACTAGCGAACACCGGGGAGCTGTTTTTT; cdr3_aa: CASRLANTGELFF; d_call: NA; j_call: TRBJ2-2; clone_size: few; v_call: TRBV27
cdr3_nt: TGTGCCAGCAGCTTACAGGGTATTTATAATGAAAAACTGTTTTTT; cdr3_aa: CASSLQGIYNEKLFF; d_call: NA; j_call: TRBJ1-4; clone_size: NA; v_call: TRBV5-6
cdr3_nt: TGTGCCAGCAGTCTAAGCGGTAGCTCCTACAATGAGCAGTTCTTC; cdr3_aa: CASSLSGSSYNEQFF; d_call: NA; j_call: TRBJ2-1; clone_size: NA; v_call: TRBV27
cdr3_nt: TGTGCCAGCTCACCACCGGGGGTCGTTTTGGTGACGCAGTATTTT; cdr3_aa: CASSPPGVVLVTQYF; d_call: NA; j_call: TRBJ2-3; clone_size: NA; v_call: TRBV18
cdr3_nt: TGTGCCAGCAGTTGGGACAGGGATAGCGAGCAGTACTTC; cdr3_aa: CASSWDRDSEQYF; d_call: TRBD1; j_call: TRBJ2-7; clone_size: NA; v_call: TRBV27
cdr3_nt: TGTGCCAGCAGCGCGACAGGGGTGTACTACGAGCAGTACTTC; cdr3_aa: CASSATGVYYEQYF; d_call: TRBD1; j_call: TRBJ2-7; clone_size: NA; v_call: TRBV2
cdr3_nt: TGTGCCAGCGGGACAGGGAAATACTATAGCAATCAGCCCCAGCATTTT; cdr3_aa: CASGTGKYYSNQPQHF; d_call: NA; j_call: TRBJ1-5; clone_size: NA; v_call: TRBV12-1
cdr3_nt: TGTGCCAGCAGTGAGGGACTAGCGGGGTCTACCAAAAACATTCAGTACTTC; cdr3_aa: CASSEGLAGSTKNIQYF; d_call: TRBD2; j_call: TRBJ2-4; clone_size: NA; v_call: TRBV6-1
cdr3_nt: TGTGCCAGCACCAGACAGGGGTTTAACACTGAAGCTTTCTTT; cdr3_aa: CASTRQGFNTEAFF; d_call: TRBD1; j_call: TRBJ1-1; clone_size: NA; v_call: TRBV6-1
cdr3_nt: TGCGCCAGCGGGGTGGGAGGAACCTCCTACAATGAGCAGTTCTTC; cdr3_aa: CASGVGGTSYNEQFF; d_call: NA; j_call: TRBJ2-1; clone_size: NA; v_call: TRBV5-1
cdr3_nt: TGTGCCAGCAGCTTGGGTTTTCGGGCCGAGGAGACCCAGTACTTC; cdr3_aa: CASSLGFRAEETQYF; d_call: NA; j_call: TRBJ2-5; clone_size: NA; v_call: TRBV5-4
cdr3_nt: TGTGCCAGCAGCTTTATTCCCACAGATACGCAGTATTTT; cdr3_aa: CASSFIPTDTQYF; d_call: NA; j_call: TRBJ2-3; clone_size: NA; v_call: TRBV5-4
cdr3_nt: TGTGCCAGCAACAGTGGGAGCTACGCCACAGATACGCAGTATTTT; cdr3_aa: CASNSGSYATDTQYF; d_call: NA; j_call: TRBJ2-3; clone_size: NA; v_call: TRBV28
cdr3_nt: TGTGCCAGCAGTTTTCGGCTAGACGGTTCGGAGTATTTT; cdr3_aa: CASSFRLDGSEYF; d_call: NA; j_call: TRBJ2-3; clone_size: NA; v_call: TRBV27
cdr3_nt: TGTGCCAGCAGCTTCCGGGACACCCCTAACTATGGCTACACCTTC; cdr3_aa: CASSFRDTPNYGYTF; d_call: NA; j_call: TRBJ1-2; clone_size: NA; v_call: TRBV11-3
cdr3_nt: TGTGCCTGGATGGGCGGACAGACCTATGGCTACACCTTC; cdr3_aa: CAWMGGQTYGYTF; d_call: NA; j_call: TRBJ1-2; clone_size: few; v_call: TRBV30
cdr3_nt: TGTGCCAGCAGCCAAGAGACAGGGTGGGATGGCTACACCTTC; cdr3_aa: CASSQETGWDGYTF; d_call: TRBD1; j_call: TRBJ1-2; clone_size: NA; v_call: TRBV4-2
cdr3_nt: TGTGCCAGCAGCTCCCTAGCGGGAACGAACACCGGGGAGCTGTTTTTT; cdr3_aa: CASSSLAGTNTGELFF; d_call: TRBD2; j_call: TRBJ2-2; clone_size: NA; v_call: TRBV7-9
cdr3_nt: TGTGCCAGCAGCTTGAAAGGGACTAGCGGGAGATCCTACAATGAGCAGTTCTTC; cdr3_aa: CASSLKGTSGRSYNEQFF; d_call: TRBD2; j_call: TRBJ2-1; clone_size: few; v_call: TRBV7-2
cdr3_nt: TGCGCCAGCAGCCCCTCGGGAGTCTCCTACAATGAGCAGTTCTTC; cdr3_aa: CASSPSGVSYNEQFF; d_call: NA; j_call: TRBJ2-1; clone_size: NA; v_call: TRBV4-1
cdr3_nt: TGCGCCAGCAGCTTTCAGGGGGCGAACACCGGGGAGCTGTTTTTT; cdr3_aa: CASSFQGANTGELFF; d_call: TRBD1; j_call: TRBJ2-2; clone_size: NA; v_call: TRBV5-1
cdr3_nt: TGTGCCTGGGGGGCGGGGTTTTTCTCCTACGAGCAGTACTTC; cdr3_aa: CAWGAGFFSYEQYF; d_call: NA; j_call: TRBJ2-7; clone_size: once; v_call: TRBV30
cdr3_nt: TGTGCCAGCAGCCCAGCGGGACAGGGCGCCCCGGACACTGAAGCTTTCTTT; cdr3_aa: CASSPAGQGAPDTEAFF; d_call: TRBD1; j_call: TRBJ1-1; clone_size: NA; v_call: TRBV13
cdr3_nt: TGTGCCAGCAGCTTATCATATTCCCTTTACAGGGGGGGAAATCAGCCCCAGCATTTT; cdr3_aa: CASSLSYSLYRGGNQPQHF; d_call: TRBD1; j_call: TRBJ1-5; clone_size: NA; v_call: TRBV7-8
cdr3_nt: TGTGCCATCAGTCCGTCCCCCGGGGAGCTGTTTTTT; cdr3_aa: CAISPSPGELFF; d_call: NA; j_call: TRBJ2-2; clone_size: NA; v_call: TRBV10-3
cdr3_nt: TGTGCCAGCAGCCCTCAAAGGGGGGGTGAGCAGTACTTC; cdr3_aa: CASSPQRGGEQYF; d_call: NA; j_call: TRBJ2-7; clone_size: NA; v_call: TRBV7-7
cdr3_nt: TGTGCCAGCAGTTTATACCCTAGCGGGAGGGCCAGGGGGAATGAGCAGTTCTTC; cdr3_aa: CASSLYPSGRARGNEQFF; d_call: TRBD2; j_call: TRBJ2-1; clone_size: NA; v_call: TRBV27
cdr3_nt: TGCGCCAGCAGCCAGGGACCGGGACCGATTAATGAAAAACTGTTTTTT; cdr3_aa: CASSQGPGPINEKLFF; d_call: NA; j_call: TRBJ1-4; clone_size: NA; v_call: TRBV4-1
cdr3_nt: TGTGCCAGCGGTTTCCTAGCGGGGGGCTACGAGCAGTACTTC; cdr3_aa: CASGFLAGGYEQYF; d_call: TRBD2; j_call: TRBJ2-7; clone_size: few; v_call: TRBV2